The 3 T cell receptor beta chains in this list originate from one sample, sequenced in a study of post-analysis software for immune sequencing data. Carried by the TCR beta cDNA libraries were unique molecular identifiers. MiXCR, run by TCRdb on the PCR reads, gives a single entry per CDR3 protein. The table has approximately 460,000 distinct CDR3 sequences, over 35% seen once. For these receptors, no antigen is known. General observations from the study: Higher frequency in patients than in controls was seen for five TRBV segments, with TRBV5-6, TRBV5-1 and TRBV20-1 among them.

Sequenced input: blood. The receptors were sampled from a girl aged 5 to 17 with multiple sclerosis.

The rearrangement joins TRBV14 to TRBJ2-1; TRBD2 matches 14 bases. This CDR3 comprises 15 residues. Germline loops: CDR1 SGHDN, CDR2 FVKESK. The junction had 12 bases not matched to a gene; V was cut back by 8 bases and J by 12 bases. For the CDR3, the DNA is TGTGCCAGCGCACCACCGGGACTAGCGGGAGTTCGGCAGTTCTTC. Protein sequence: CASAPPGLAGVRQFF.

With respect to this clonotype: The CDR3 carries no conserved terminal phenylalanine or tryptophan, so it likely arises from a read error. The V gene is TRBV13, the J gene TRBJ2-5, with a tentative D call TRBD2 (6 bases). The CDR3 has 15 amino acids. Germline CDR1 is PRHDT and CDR2 is FYEKMQ (reference sequence). V lost 3 bases to trimming and J lost 4 bases, with 15 bases between them. The CDR3 bases are TGTGCCAGCAGCTTGACCGGGGGACTTTTAGAGACCCAGTACTGC. It translates to CASSLTGGLLETQYC.

The chain couples TRBV4-1 to TRBJ2-7, with D hard to call. The CDR3 totals 17 residues. Looked up from germline, CDR1 is MGHRA and CDR2 is YSYEKL. Trimming pared 2 bases from V and 4 bases from J, leaving 21 bases between. CDR3 sequence (DNA): TGCGCCAGCAGCCAACCCATCGAGGCTTCCTTGGGGTACGAGCAGTACTTC. Protein: CASSQPIEASLGYEQYF.